This T cell receptor (beta chain) was recorded in a study of T cell repertoires in cytomegalovirus infection. The CDR3 extends over 12 amino acids. V lost 4 bases and J lost 7, with 11 bases in between. Germline V lookup: CDR1 SQVTM, CDR2 ANQGSEA. TCRdb analysed the reads with MiXCR anew, one entry per CDR3 protein. Of 200,000 to 300,000 distinct CDR3 sequences in the sample, roughly 13% were seen once. In its sample, this clonotype was seen a few times. The rearrangement links TRBV29-1 to TRBJ2-1; tentative D call: TRBD2 (5 bases). The sequence was obtained from a human donor in good health (CMV status not recorded). Some clones in this sample may be carry-over from other donors' samples. The sample consisted of PBMCs. CDR3 amino acids: CSVVTGLNEQFF. The CDR3 bases are TGCAGCGTTGTTACGGGGTTGAATGAGCAGTTCTTC.